These 19 T cell receptor beta chains were sequenced from one sample in a study of a mutant IDH1 vaccine in newly diagnosed glioma. Their cognate antigens are unknown. The time point here: week 35, safety follow-up. Vaccinated patients received 300 ug of mutant IDH1 20-mer peptide per dose, with topical imiquimod. TCRdb's table, derived via immunoSEQ multiplex PCR, lists solely in-frame clones and lacks some. The sample contains about 68,000 clones, around 82% of which appear only once. The input for sequencing was PBMCs, taken from a glioma patient whose treatment included an IDH1 peptide vaccine. The receptors were gathered from a young man with glioma.

The chain uses TRBV28 and TRBJ2-2, with TRBD2 matching 14 bases. The CDR3 consists of 16 residues. V dropped 6 bases and J dropped 8; count of bases not matched to a gene: 8. Germline CDR1 is MDHEN and CDR2 is SYDVKM. DNA of the CDR3: TGTGCCAGCAGCCGAGGGACTAGCGGGAGAGCTGGGGAGCTGTTTTTT. Amino acids: CASSRGTSGRAGELFF.

This chain uses TRBV28 with TRBJ2-7, with 7 nucleotides matching TRBD2. Germline V gene lookup returns CDR1 MDHEN and CDR2 SYDVKM. There are 14 residues in the CDR3. J lost 4 bases, V lost 6 bases, and 9 bases had no gene match. This CDR3 reads CASRKGGRGYEQYF. The CDR3 DNA follows: TGTGCCAGCAGGAAGGGTGGGCGGGGGTACGAGCAGTACTTC.

V usage is TRBV2 and J usage is TRBJ1-1, with TRBD1 matching 8 bases. The trim removed 6 bases at V and 1 base at J, leaving 7 bases unmatched. In germline, CDR1 is SNHLY, CDR2 FYNNEI. The CDR3 loop spans 15 amino acids. The CDR3: CASSPGGRGNTEAFF. The CDR3 nucleotides read TGTGCCAGCAGCCCAGGGGGCAGGGGGAACACTGAAGCTTTCTTT.

This rearrangement joins TRBV6-4 to TRBJ2-2, with 7 bases aligning to TRBD1. The CDR3 contains 14 residues. Trimming removed 2 bases from V and 7 bases from J; junction bases left unmatched: 4. The V gene's germline CDR1 is MRHNA and CDR2 SNTAGT. CDR3 DNA sequence: TGTGCCAGCAGTGACGACAGGGTTGGCGGGGAGCTGTTTTTT. It encodes CASSDDRVGGELFF.

This clone appeared a single time. The V gene is TRBV7-8, the J gene TRBJ2-7; 9 bases align to TRBD1. V dropped 5 bases and J dropped 4; count of bases not matched to a gene: 6. The CDR3 is 14 residues long. Germline CDR1 SGHVS, CDR2 FQNEAQ. The CDR3 region has the DNA TGTGCCAGCAGCCTCCAGACAGGGGGGTACGAGCAGTACTTC. Its protein product is CASSLQTGGYEQYF.

The genes are TRBV4-3 and TRBJ1-1; no clear D gene. Trimming left V 1 base short and J 2 bases short, with 11 bases between. Germline V lookup: CDR1 LGHNA, CDR2 YSLEER. This CDR3 has 15 residues. In nucleotides, the CDR3 is TGCGCCAGCAGCCAAGTTGGGTTAGGTAACACTGAAGCTTTCTTT. Translated: CASSQVGLGNTEAFF.

The J gene is TRBJ1-1, the V gene TRBV30; TRBD1 matches 7 bases. After removal of 2 bases from V and 9 bases from J, the junction contained 6 bases not matched to a gene. The germline V gene has CDR1 GTSNPN and CDR2 SVGIG (reference sequence). The CDR3 covers 12 residues. The DNA of the CDR3 is TGTGCCTGGAGTACCCGGACAGGACAAGCTTTCTTT. Amino acids: CAWSTRTGQAFF.

The chain is built from TRBV4-3 and TRBJ1-3; 9 bases agree with TRBD1. V lost 3 bases, J lost 7 bases, and 4 bases stayed unmatched. Germline V gene sequence: CDR1 LGHNA, CDR2 YSLEER. The CDR3 has 14 amino acids. The CDR3 DNA reads as TGCGCCAGCAGCCAGGGGGGACAGGGTAACACCATATATTTT. This sequence encodes CASSQGGQGNTIYF.

This clone was counted once. The chain uses TRBV7-6 and TRBJ1-1; maybe TRBD1 (5 bases). V was pared by 5 bases and J by 1 base, with 14 bases between. Germline V CDR1 and CDR2: SGHVS, FNYEAQ. The CDR3 has 15 residues. CDR3: CASSRDAGWNTEAFF. The CDR3 coding sequence is TGTGCCAGCAGCCGGGACGCAGGGTGGAACACTGAAGCTTTCTTT.

V is TRBV7-8 and J is TRBJ2-7; TRBD1 is a possible D gene (5 bases). From germline, CDR1 is SGHVS and CDR2 FQNEAQ. The germline V and J ends were trimmed by 5 bases and 3 bases, with 20 bases remaining between them. CDR3 length: 16 amino acids. This CDR3 is CASSTRQKTNRYEQYF. CDR3 in DNA: TGTGCCAGCAGCACCCGACAGAAGACGAATCGCTACGAGCAGTACTTC.

The chain uses TRBV28 and TRBJ1-2; D perhaps matches TRBD1 (5 bases). V was clipped by 3 bases and J by 4 bases, with 6 bases between them. This CDR3 has 12 amino acids. The germline CDR1 and CDR2 sequences are MDHEN and SYDVKM. This chain's CDR3 is CASSLRGYGYTF. The CDR3 DNA follows: TGTGCCAGCAGTTTGAGGGGCTATGGCTACACCTTC.

J is TRBJ2-2 and V is TRBV6-5, with D unresolved. Trimming shortened V by 1 base and J by 3 bases, and 3 bases separated the two germline ends. The CDR3 extends over 13 amino acids. Germline loops: CDR1 MNHEY, CDR2 SVGAGI. CDR3 sequence (DNA): TGTGCCAGCAGTTACTGGGACACCGGGGAGCTGTTTTTT. This sequence encodes CASSYWDTGELFF.

J is TRBJ1-2 and V is TRBV4-1; D unresolved. Germline V CDR1 and CDR2: MGHRA, YSYEKL. This CDR3 has 11 amino acids. Trimming stripped 3 bases from V and 7 bases from J, with 6 bases between. CDR3 region: CASSHRGGYTF. DNA of the CDR3: TGCGCCAGCAGCCACCGGGGTGGCTACACCTTC.

This clone appeared a single time. The rearrangement links TRBV7-6 to TRBJ1-1; D not certain. CDR3 length: 13 residues. The V and J ends lost 7 bases and 4 bases respectively, with 13 bases between them. CDR1 SGHVS and CDR2 FNYEAQ come from the germline V gene. The CDR3 loop reads CASTRNSGTEAFF. DNA of the CDR3: TGTGCCAGCACGCGGAACTCAGGCACTGAAGCTTTCTTT.

The chain joins TRBV4-1 to TRBJ2-1, with 7 bases identical to TRBD2. The CDR3 contains 15 residues. V lost 4 bases and J lost 8; bases outside the gene matches: 11. Germline-derived CDR1 and CDR2 are MGHRA and YSYEKL. The CDR3 DNA sequence: TGCGCCAGCAGCCTGTTGGGGCGGGAGAGCGATGAGCAGTTCTTC. Translating gives CASSLLGRESDEQFF.

V is TRBV9 and J is TRBJ1-2, with TRBD1 as a possible D gene (5 bases). With 0 bases removed from V and 4 bases from J, the gap between germline ends came to 19 bases. Germline CDR1 is SGDLS and CDR2 is YYNGEE. The CDR3 runs to 17 residues. CDR3 sequence: CASSVAQARSGSYGYTF. The CDR3 DNA is TGTGCCAGCAGCGTAGCACAGGCAAGAAGCGGGTCCTATGGCTACACCTTC.

V is TRBV5-4 and J is TRBJ2-7; D tentatively fits TRBD1 or TRBD2 (5 bases each). This CDR3 contains 14 residues. The germline V and J ends were trimmed by 4 bases and 9 bases, with 20 bases remaining between them. Germline values: CDR1 SGHNT, CDR2 YYREEE (reference sequence). Here the CDR3 DNA reads TGTGCCAGCAGCCCAGGGACGGACCCGTTTGGGCAGTACTTC. It specifies CASSPGTDPFGQYF. Full variable domain (remainder filled in from reference TRBV5-4 and TRBJ2-7): ETGVTQSPTHLIKTRGQQVTLRCSSQSGHNTVSWYQQALGQGPQFIFQYYREEENGRGNFPPRFSGLQFPNYSSELNVNALELDDSALYLCASSPGTDPFGQYFGPGTRLTVT.

The chain recombines TRBV10-2 with TRBJ2-3; D is uncertain. The CDR3 sequence is 13 residues long. From germline, CDR1 is WSHSY and CDR2 SAAADI. V dropped 2 bases and J dropped 7 bases, with 10 bases sitting between them. In nucleotides, the CDR3 is TGCGCCAGCAGTGAGAGGGCAGGATATACGCAGTATTTT. It encodes CASSERAGYTQYF.

The genes are TRBV11-1 and TRBJ2-2; 11 bases align to TRBD2. This CDR3 contains 16 residues. Germline trimming cut 5 bases from V and 5 bases from J; bases unmatched to any gene: 7. In germline, CDR1 is SGHAT, CDR2 FQDESV (reference sequence). CDR3 sequence (DNA): TGTGCCAGCAGCCCCAGACTAGCGGGAAGTACCGGGGAGCTGTTTTTT. It specifies CASSPRLAGSTGELFF.